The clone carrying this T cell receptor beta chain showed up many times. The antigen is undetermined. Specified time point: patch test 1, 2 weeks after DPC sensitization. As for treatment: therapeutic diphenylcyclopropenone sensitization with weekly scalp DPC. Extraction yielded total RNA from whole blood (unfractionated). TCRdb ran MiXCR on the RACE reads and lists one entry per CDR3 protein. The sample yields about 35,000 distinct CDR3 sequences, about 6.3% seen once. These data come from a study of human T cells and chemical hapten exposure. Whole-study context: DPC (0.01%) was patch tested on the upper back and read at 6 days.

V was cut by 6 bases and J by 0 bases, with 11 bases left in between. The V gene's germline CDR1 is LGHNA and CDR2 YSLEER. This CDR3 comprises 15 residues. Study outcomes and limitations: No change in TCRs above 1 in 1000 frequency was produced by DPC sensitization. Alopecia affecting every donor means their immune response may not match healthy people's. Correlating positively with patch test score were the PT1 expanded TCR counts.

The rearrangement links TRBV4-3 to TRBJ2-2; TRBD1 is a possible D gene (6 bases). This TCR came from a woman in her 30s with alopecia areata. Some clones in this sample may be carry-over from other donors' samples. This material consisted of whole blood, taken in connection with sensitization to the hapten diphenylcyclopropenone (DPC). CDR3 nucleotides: TGCGCCAGCAGTCGAACAGGGACGAACACCGGGGAGCTGTTTTTT. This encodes CASSRTGTNTGELFF.